This T cell receptor beta chain was identified in a study of cytomegalovirus exposure and HLA in healthy donors. The length of the CDR3 is 17 residues. J was trimmed by 12 bases and V by 0 bases; bases with no gene match: 17. Germline V CDR1 and CDR2: SGDLS, YYNGEE. Overall study results and limits: Per a prior analysis, the majority of TCR beta V segments were productive roughly 87% or roughly 30% of the time. Cytomegalovirus association was assigned to over 150 TCR beta chains.

Primers for the PCR totalled 60 Vbeta and 13 Jbeta. Using immunoSEQ multiplex PCR, the repertoire was profiled, and TCRdb retains in-frame clones only, with some absent. Among about 160,000 clones listed, about 80% were seen once. Comments on this clone: Antigen: not known.

Input material: PBMCs. The sequence was obtained from a man aged 25-40 years in good health and CMV-seronegative. The chain combines TRBV9 with TRBJ1-4; the match to TRBD1 covers 7 bases. CDR3 bases: TGTGCCAGCAGCGTAGGGGGACAGAGGGCCTCTACTACGCAACTGTTTTTT. This codes for CASSVGGQRASTTQLFF.